The clone carrying this TCR beta chain was detected once. Its antigen is not known. These data originate in a study of graft-versus-host responses after intestinal transplantation. The study, taken as a whole, reports: Among recipient marrow samples, GvH clones were found; some appeared first in ileum or blood. Peak circulating GvH clone levels were associated with early post-transplant HvG declines.

Repertoires were generated with immunoSEQ multiplex PCR, while TCRdb's copy carries only in-frame clones and drops some. The sample lists more than 50,000 clones; approximately 90% were seen once. Germline V gene data show CDR1 as MDHEN and CDR2 as SYDVKM. This CDR3 has 16 amino acids. Unmatched junction bases numbered 13, after V lost 5 bases and J lost 7 bases. This clonotype originated in a human patient who received an intestinal transplant, so some T cells may come from the graft donor. The sample consisted of PBMCs, taken roughly 120 days after intestinal transplantation. The chain couples TRBV28 to TRBJ2-2; TRBD1 aligns across 7 bases. In DNA, the CDR3 is TGTGCCAGCAGTCCCGACAGGGTCCCCGTCGGCGGGGAGCTGTTTTTT. Translated, it gives CASSPDRVPVGGELFF.